One sample yielded the 23 T cell receptor beta chains listed below, sequenced in a study of lung T cells in sarcoidosis with Löfgren's syndrome (dated by TCRdb to about 2017). TCRdb shows the sequencer as Illumina MiSeq. In-frame beta chains were kept once TCRdb had trimmed the public reads at Q25 with fastp and called clones with MiXCR. Every entry covers one CDR3 protein and lists the most common genes and DNA from its rows. A total of about 63,000 distinct CDR3 sequences appear in this sample, 21% of them only once. The ten biggest clones cover over 2% of the sample. Sequencing was done on a sample of CD4+ T cells from PBMCs. Source of these receptors: a human donor with sarcoidosis (Löfgren's syndrome or another form), or a control subject (not recorded which).

The chain has TRBV4-1 and TRBJ2-3; 7 bases map to TRBD1. Germline CDR1 is MGHRA and CDR2 is YSYEKL. The junction had 11 bases not matched to a gene; V was cut back by 8 bases and J by 0 bases. The CDR3 covers 16 residues. The CDR3 DNA sequence: TGCGCCAGCGGGTTAACCGGGACAGCCAGCACAGATACGCAGTATTTT. This gives the protein CASGLTGTASTDTQYF.

By frequency in the sample, this clonotype is medium-sized. This sequence joins TRBV6-2 or TRBV6-3 and TRBJ1-2; no definite D call. There are 11 residues in the CDR3. CDR1 is MNHEY and CDR2 is SVGEGT in the germline V gene. Trimming shortened V by 2 bases and J by 7 bases, and 5 bases separated the two germline ends. CDR3 loop: CASSYRFGYTF. The CDR3 DNA reads TGTGCCAGCAGTTACCGGTTTGGCTACACCTTC.

About this clonotype: This may arise from a read error, as a much more abundant clone is one base away. The chain combines TRBV7-2 with TRBJ2-1; D might be TRBD1 (6 bases). The CDR3 totals 15 residues. Germline assignment: CDR1 SGHTA and CDR2 FQGNSA. CDR3 DNA: TGTGCCAGCAGCTTAGTAGCGACAGGAGGCAATGAGCAGCTCTTC. Amino acids: CASSLVATGGNEQLF.

V usage is TRBV3-1 and J usage is TRBJ1-1; unclear D gene. Trimming took off 2 bases at V and 1 base at J, with 11 bases between the two ends. The germline V gene has CDR1 LGHDT and CDR2 YNNKEL (reference sequence). The CDR3 extends over 15 amino acids. The CDR3 DNA reads as TGTGCCAGCAGCCAAACAAGTCTACGGAACACTGAAGCTTTCTTT. Its protein is CASSQTSLRNTEAFF.

The rearrangement links TRBV5-1 to TRBJ1-3; TRBD1 is a possible D gene (5 bases). Germline CDR1 SGHRS, CDR2 YFSETQ. The V end was cut by 3 bases, the J end by 3 bases, with 10 bases between. CDR3 length: 14 amino acids. The CDR3 region is CASSYQGNGNTIYF. CDR3 nucleotide sequence: TGCGCCAGCAGCTACCAGGGTAATGGAAACACCATATATTTT. Full variable domain (remainder filled in from reference TRBV5-1 and TRBJ1-3): KAGVTQTPRYLIKTRGQQVTLSCSPISGHRSVSWYQQTPGQGLQFLFEYFSETQRNKGNFPGRFSGRQFSNSRSEMNVSTLELGDSALYLCASSYQGNGNTIYFGEGSWLTVV.

This clonotype has a count of ten or more. The chain is built from TRBV7-2 and TRBJ2-7; 8 nucleotides match TRBD1. Germline lookup yields CDR1 SGHTA and CDR2 FQGNSA. The CDR3 sequence is 15 residues long. Trimming cost V 3 bases and J 4 bases; bases outside gene matches: 8. CDR3 protein: CASSFPGQGIYEQYF. Written as DNA, the CDR3 is TGTGCCAGCAGCTTCCCAGGACAGGGAATTTACGAGCAGTACTTC.

As DNA, the CDR3 is TGTGCCTGGAGTCGGCTAGCCCACACCGGGGAGCTGTTTTTT. It translates to CAWSRLAHTGELFF. This chain connects TRBV30 to TRBJ2-2, with D perhaps matching TRBD2 (5 bases). Trimming cost V 2 bases and J 3 bases, with 10 bases left between them. CDR3 length equals 14 residues. Germline assignment: CDR1 GTSNPN and CDR2 SVGIG (reference sequence).

The V gene is TRBV12-3 or TRBV12-4, the J gene TRBJ2-3, with unresolved D. The CDR3 extends over 12 amino acids. The V and J ends lost 6 bases and 2 bases respectively, with 6 bases between them. This chain's CDR3 is CASRPDTDTQYF. The CDR3 bases are TGTGCCAGCAGGCCAGACACAGATACGCAGTATTTT.

The rearrangement uses TRBV18 and TRBJ2-3, with D tentatively TRBD1 or TRBD2 (5 bases each). The CDR3 is 16 amino acids. Germline V CDR1 and CDR2: KGHSH, LQKENI. V was trimmed by 0 bases and J by 3 bases, leaving 13 bases between them. The CDR3 is CASSPPGTVRTDTQYF. CDR3 DNA: TGTGCCAGCTCACCACCGGGGACGGTGCGAACAGATACGCAGTATTTT. The full variable domain, with the rest looked up from reference TRBV18 and TRBJ2-3, is NAGVMQNPRHLVRRRGQEARLRCSPMKGHSHVYWYRQLPEEGLKFMVYLQKENIIDESGMPKERFSAEFPKEGPSILRIQQVVRGDSAAYFCASSPPGTVRTDTQYFGPGTRLTVL.

This clonotype was counted at least ten times. The rearrangement uses TRBV28 and TRBJ2-1; 8 bases are a match to TRBD2. The CDR3 consists of 15 residues. The junction had 10 bases not matched to a gene; V was cut back by 5 bases and J by 7 bases. Germline CDR1 and CDR2: MDHEN and SYDVKM. For the CDR3, the DNA is TGTGCCAGCAGTCCGCCGGGACTAGTAGCGAATGAGCAGTTCTTC. This encodes CASSPPGLVANEQFF.

Comments on this clonotype: This may stem from a read error, because a much larger clone lies one nucleotide away. This chain joins TRBV6-6 and TRBJ1-1; D uncertain. Germline assignment: CDR1 MNHNY and CDR2 SVGAGI (reference sequence). The CDR3 is 15 amino acids. CDR3 nucleotides: TGTGCCTGCAGTTACCCTCAGGCGGGGAACACTGAAGCTTTCTTT. It specifies CACSYPQAGNTEAFF.

The sample holds a few counts of this clonotype. V and J are TRBV6-1 and TRBJ2-1, with 8 bases matching TRBD2. Germline V gene lookup returns CDR1 MNHNS and CDR2 SASEGT. Trimming cost V 6 bases and J 6 bases; bases outside gene matches: 7. This CDR3 region has 14 residues. The CDR3 DNA reads as TGTGCCAGCAGCAGTACCGGGGGGGCCAATGAGCAGTTCTTC. Translation gives CASSSTGGANEQFF.

This clonotype was seen once. A much larger clone lies one base from this, so it may be a read error. This chain connects TRBV7-2 to TRBJ2-7; the D gene is possibly TRBD2 (6 bases). V lost 7 bases and J lost 0, with 16 bases in between. Germline V gene sequence: CDR1 SGHTA, CDR2 FQGNSA. The CDR3 totals 15 residues. The CDR3, as DNA: TGTGCCAGCAACCTAGTAGCGGAGAGCTCCTACGAGCAGTACTTC. It specifies CASNLVAESSYEQYF.

In its sample, this clonotype was seen a few times. This chain joins TRBV12-3 or TRBV12-4 and TRBJ2-1, with a weak D call TRBD2 (5 bases). Trimming removed 4 bases at V and 9 bases at J, with 19 bases between. The CDR3 extends over 15 amino acids. The CDR3 sequence: CASSSPQIALPEQFF. CDR3 coding DNA: TGTGCCAGCAGTTCCCCTCAAATAGCGCTGCCTGAGCAGTTCTTC.

This clonotype was recorded a few times. The chain combines TRBV20-1 with TRBJ2-5; TRBD1 might be the D (5 bases). CDR1 and CDR2 (germline): DFQATT, SNEGSKA (reference sequence). V was shortened by 5 bases and J by 4 bases, with 11 bases between the two germline ends. The CDR3 has 12 amino acids. CDR3 bases: TGCAGTGCTCAGGCAGGGCGAGAGACCCAGTACTTC. Translation: CSAQAGRETQYF.

This chain uses TRBV3-1 with TRBJ1-6, with TRBD1 identical over 10 bases. V lost 2 bases and J lost 8; bases outside the gene matches: 3. Germline-derived CDR1 and CDR2 are LGHDT and YNNKEL (reference sequence). The CDR3 has 15 residues. CDR3 in amino acids: CASSQTGTGDSPLHF. Here the CDR3 DNA reads TGTGCCAGCAGCCAAACGGGGACAGGGGATTCACCCCTCCACTTT.

Ten or more counts support this clonotype. The chain has TRBV20-1 and TRBJ2-1; 9 nucleotides align to TRBD1. The CDR3 runs to 13 residues. The V gene's germline CDR1 is DFQATT and CDR2 SNEGSKA (reference sequence). The trim removed 4 bases at V and 9 bases at J, leaving 7 bases unmatched. CDR3 residues: CSAKGQGYGEQFF. CDR3 nucleotides: TGCAGTGCTAAGGGACAGGGCTACGGTGAGCAGTTCTTC.

This clonotype was counted ten times or more. The chain is built from TRBV7-2 and TRBJ2-1, with 9 bases aligning to TRBD2. With V trimmed by 1 base and J by 8 bases, 9 bases remained unmatched. Germline CDR1 and CDR2: SGHTA and FQGNSA. The CDR3 length is 16 residues. The CDR3 DNA sequence: TGTGCCAGCAGCTTAGGGTTAGCGGGGGATAAGGATGAGCAGTTCTTC. This codes for CASSLGLAGDKDEQFF.

The sample holds many counts of this clonotype. The chain combines TRBV28 with TRBJ1-2; D is undetermined. The CDR3 loop spans 14 amino acids. The ends were cut back, 5 bases at V and 2 bases at J, with 12 bases in the middle. Per the germline V gene, CDR1 is MDHEN and CDR2 is SYDVKM. The CDR3 loop reads CASSPRGGNYGYTF. The CDR3 DNA reads as TGTGCCAGCAGTCCGCGGGGAGGGAACTATGGCTACACCTTC.

On this clonotype: A junction end diverges from the germline sequence, so it may reflect a read error. This chain joins TRBV15 and TRBJ1-1; D is ambiguous. CDR3 length: 13 amino acids. The germline gives CDR1 LNHNV, CDR2 YYDKDF (reference sequence). CDR3 residues: CATGASHNTGAFF. CDR3 in DNA: TGTGCCACCGGCGCCTCCCATAACACTGGAGCTTTCTTT.

The rearrangement uses TRBV4-1 and TRBJ1-1, with D uncertain. This CDR3 is 13 amino acids long. Germline CDR1 reads MGHRA; CDR2 reads YSYEKL. Trimming left V 7 bases short and J 7 bases short, with 16 bases between. The CDR3 bases are TGCGCCAGCACTCCCCCGGGAGGGCTTGAAGCTTTCTTT. Amino acids: CASTPPGGLEAFF.

The table lists this clonotype with many counts. The genes are TRBV7-2 and TRBJ2-3; 9 nucleotides match TRBD1. The CDR3 extends over 15 amino acids. Germline loops: CDR1 SGHTA, CDR2 FQGNSA. V trimming: 6 bases; J trimming: 1 base; junction bases outside the gene matches: 5. CDR3 sequence: CASRTGQGRTDTQYF. CDR3 nucleotides: TGTGCCAGCAGGACCGGACAGGGGCGCACAGATACGCAGTATTTT.

Comments on this clonotype: A single base separates this from a much larger clone, so it may be a read error. The chain uses TRBV6-5 and TRBJ1-5; D gene unclear. The CDR3 spans 13 residues. In germline, CDR1 is MNHEY, CDR2 SVGAGI. The CDR3 sequence: CASSYINSQPLHF. Here the CDR3 DNA reads TGTGCCAGCAGTTACATTAACAGTCAGCCCCTGCATTTT.